These 29 T cell receptor beta chains were sequenced from one sample in a study of blood T cell repertoires in COVID-19. Sequencing was performed with immunoSEQ multiplex PCR; in TCRdb, only in-frame clones are kept and a portion is missing. The data show approximately 360,000 clones, with about 90% seen just once and 6.5% held by the top ten. The sample consisted of peripheral blood. The receptors originated from a young man with active or convalescent COVID-19.

The chain is built from TRBV6-5 and TRBJ1-5, with D possibly TRBD1 on 5 matching bases. CDR1 and CDR2 (germline): MNHEY, SVGAGI. This CDR3 has 14 residues. Trimming stripped 0 bases from V and 3 bases from J, with 6 bases between. The CDR3 loop is CASSYSRANQPQHF. The CDR3 DNA reads TGTGCCAGCAGTTACTCCAGGGCCAATCAGCCCCAGCATTTT.

This clone was seen more than once but under ten times. V and J are TRBV7-8 and TRBJ1-6; D might be TRBD1 (5 bases). From germline, CDR1 is SGHVS and CDR2 FQNEAQ. V lost 1 base and J 10 bases, leaving 14 bases between the germline ends. The CDR3 has 15 residues. The CDR3 reads CASSLVRGTASPLHF. CDR3 bases: TGTGCCAGCAGCTTAGTTCGGGGGACGGCGTCACCCCTCCACTTT. Complete variable domain (other parts from reference TRBV7-8 and TRBJ1-6): GAGVSQSPRYKVAKRGQDVALRCDPISGHVSLFWYQQALGQGPEFLTYFQNEAQLDKSGLPSDRFFAERPEGSVSTLKIQRTQQEDSAVYLCASSLVRGTASPLHFGNGTRLTVT.

The rearrangement links TRBV28 to TRBJ1-2; TRBD1 agrees at 7 bases. V lost 7 bases and J lost 5; bases outside the gene matches: 7. The germline gives CDR1 MDHEN, CDR2 SYDVKM. The CDR3 length is 13 residues. The CDR3 sequence: CASTTGVDYGYTF. The CDR3 region has the DNA TGTGCCAGCACCACAGGGGTAGATTATGGCTACACCTTC.

The chain is built from TRBV7-8 and TRBJ1-2; 7 bases are a match to TRBD1. Trimming removed 3 bases from V and 4 bases from J; junction bases left unmatched: 5. The germline V gene has CDR1 SGHVS and CDR2 FQNEAQ. The CDR3 is 14 amino acids. CDR3 amino acids: CASSFRQGGYGYTF. DNA of the CDR3: TGTGCCAGCAGCTTTCGTCAGGGGGGCTATGGCTACACCTTC.

The gene calls are TRBV10-3 and TRBJ1-1; D is possibly TRBD1 (5 bases). This CDR3 has 13 residues. Per germline, CDR1 ENHRY and CDR2 SYGVKD. Trimming removed 10 bases at V and 1 base at J, with 13 bases between. The CDR3 DNA reads TGTGCCACCGACCCTCAGGGGAACACTGAAGCTTTCTTT. Encoded protein: CATDPQGNTEAFF.

The rearrangement uses TRBV11-2 and TRBJ1-2; TRBD1 might be the D (5 bases). There are 15 residues in the CDR3. Trimming pared 4 bases from V and 0 bases from J, leaving 12 bases between. Germline V gives CDR1 SGHAT, CDR2 FQNNGV. The CDR3 loop is CASSSPSTANYGYTF. In DNA form, the CDR3 reads TGTGCCAGCAGCTCTCCCTCGACAGCTAACTATGGCTACACCTTC.

The J gene is TRBJ2-1, the V gene TRBV9; 7 positions match TRBD2. The V and J ends lost 3 bases and 4 bases, in that order; junction bases with no gene match: 16. The CDR3 is 18 residues long. The V gene's germline CDR1 is SGDLS and CDR2 YYNGEE. This CDR3 reads CASSAREGVPGGYNEQFF. The CDR3 DNA is TGTGCCAGCAGCGCCAGGGAAGGGGTCCCCGGGGGGTACAATGAGCAGTTCTTC.

The chain links TRBV5-8 to TRBJ2-3, with TRBD1 as a possible D gene (6 bases). CDR3 length: 16 residues. Trimming removed 4 bases from V and 1 base from J, with 16 bases in between. The germline gives CDR1 SGHTS, CDR2 YDEGEE. CDR3 residues: CASSEGTITRTDTQYF. In nucleotides, the CDR3 is TGTGCCAGCAGCGAGGGGACAATTACCCGCACAGATACGCAGTATTTT. The full variable domain, rest sourced from reference TRBV5-8 and TRBJ2-3, is EAGVTQSPTHLIKTRGQQATLRCSPISGHTSVYWYQQALGLGLQFLLWYDEGEERNRGNFPPRFSGRQFPNYSSELNVNALELEDSALYLCASSEGTITRTDTQYFGPGTRLTVL.

The V call is TRBV5-5, the J call TRBJ1-5; 9 bases align to TRBD1. CDR3 length: 15 residues. Trimming cost V 4 bases and J 7 bases; bases outside gene matches: 9. Germline CDR1 is SGHKS and CDR2 is YYEKEE (reference sequence). Here the CDR3 DNA reads TGTGCCAGCAGCAAAGACCGGGACAGGGCCCAGCCCCAGCATTTT. This sequence encodes CASSKDRDRAQPQHF.

V and J are TRBV15 and TRBJ2-1; 15 bases agree with TRBD2. The CDR3 is 16 amino acids. V was clipped by 5 bases and J by 7 bases; unmatched bases: 6. CDR1 is LNHNV, CDR2 YYDKDF, per germline (reference sequence). The CDR3 loop is CATSGGTSGGLNEQFF. In nucleotides, the CDR3 is TGTGCCACCAGCGGTGGGACTAGCGGGGGGCTGAATGAGCAGTTCTTC.

The chain couples TRBV5-1 to TRBJ2-5, with D tentatively TRBD2 (7 bases). This CDR3 is built from 15 residues. The V gene's germline CDR1 is SGHRS and CDR2 YFSETQ. V lost 2 bases and J lost 2, with 13 bases in between. In nucleotides, the CDR3 is TGCGCCAGCAGCTTCGGGGGAGGGGGTCAAGAGACCCAGTACTTC. It encodes CASSFGGGGQETQYF.

This chain joins TRBV15 and TRBJ2-3, with D tentatively TRBD2 (7 bases). The germline gives CDR1 LNHNV, CDR2 YYDKDF (reference sequence). V lost 1 base, J lost 3 bases, and 11 bases lay in between. The CDR3 sequence is 15 residues long. The CDR3 region is CATSRGEGGTDTQYF. The CDR3 coding sequence is TGTGCCACCAGCAGAGGCGAGGGGGGGACAGATACGCAGTATTTT.

The V and J genes are TRBV4-1 and TRBJ2-7; unclear D gene. CDR3 length: 16 residues. Trimming shortened V by 0 bases and J by 1 base, and 13 bases separated the two germline ends. Germline-derived CDR1 and CDR2 are MGHRA and YSYEKL. CDR3 residues: CASSQDMAGNSYEQYF. As DNA, the CDR3 is TGCGCCAGCAGCCAAGATATGGCAGGTAATTCCTACGAGCAGTACTTC.

In nucleotides, the CDR3 is TGTGCCAGCAGCACATATAGCGGGGGGTACGGGAATGAGCAGTTCTTC. It yields the protein CASSTYSGGYGNEQFF. The chain combines TRBV7-9 with TRBJ2-1, with TRBD2 matching 10 bases. J gave up 7 bases and V 5 bases, and 11 bases lay outside the gene matches. The CDR3 covers 16 residues. CDR1 and CDR2 from the germline V gene are SEHNR and FQNEAQ (reference sequence). Complete variable domain (other parts from reference TRBV7-9 and TRBJ2-1): DTGVSQNPRHKITKRGQNVTFRCDPISEHNRLYWYRQTLGQGPEFLTYFQNEAQLEKSRLLSDRFSAERPKGSFSTLEIQRTEQGDSAMYLCASSTYSGGYGNEQFFGPGTRLTVL.

The chain couples TRBV19 to TRBJ1-2; D is possibly TRBD1 (5 bases). The CDR3 consists of 11 residues. Trimming removed 9 bases at V and 2 bases at J, with 7 bases between. The V gene's germline CDR1 is LNHDA and CDR2 SQIVND (reference sequence). This chain's CDR3 is CASGGNYGYTF. The CDR3 bases are TGTGCCAGCGGGGGAAACTATGGCTACACCTTC.

The rearrangement links TRBV14 to TRBJ2-2; maybe TRBD2 (5 bases). The ends were cut back, 4 bases at V and 0 bases at J, with 15 bases in the middle. The CDR3 loop spans 17 amino acids. Germline V gene sequence: CDR1 SGHDN, CDR2 FVKESK. The CDR3 nucleotides read TGTGCCAGCAGCCCCACCGGTCTAGCCCCGAACACCGGGGAGCTGTTTTTT. Translating gives CASSPTGLAPNTGELFF.

This rearrangement joins TRBV15 to TRBJ2-7, with D possibly matching TRBD1 (7 bases). Between the trimmed V and J ends, which lost 0 bases and 5 bases, there was a span of 17 bases. This CDR3 region has 16 residues. The V gene's germline CDR1 is LNHNV and CDR2 YYDKDF (reference sequence). Written as DNA, the CDR3 is TGTGCCACCAGCAGAGATTTTGGGCAGGGGGGCCACGAGCAGTACTTC. It is translated as CATSRDFGQGGHEQYF.

The chain joins TRBV18 to TRBJ2-2, with unresolved D. The germline CDR1 and CDR2 sequences are KGHSH and LQKENI. V was pared by 6 bases and J by 2 bases, with 19 bases between. This CDR3 spans 17 amino acids. In nucleotides, the CDR3 is TGTGCCAGCTCTCAAACGGAGTACGAAAGCAACACCGGGGAGCTGTTTTTT. Amino acids: CASSQTEYESNTGELFF.

This chain joins TRBV18 and TRBJ2-7; D is uncertain. The germline CDR1 and CDR2 sequences are KGHSH and LQKENI. V shed 4 bases and J shed 2 bases, with 12 bases lying between them. The CDR3 has 14 amino acids. The CDR3 region has the DNA TGTGCCAGCTCACAAGACATGCCTGCCTACGAGCAGTACTTC. Amino acid sequence: CASSQDMPAYEQYF.

The gene calls are TRBV3-1 (or the pseudogene TRBV3-2) and TRBJ1-1, with TRBD1 matching 9 bases. V dropped 0 bases and J dropped 3; count of bases not matched to a gene: 5. In germline, CDR1 is LGHDT, CDR2 YNNKEL (reference sequence). The CDR3 loop spans 16 amino acids. The CDR3 is CASSQDTGQGYTEAFF. The CDR3, as DNA: TGTGCCAGCAGCCAAGATACCGGACAGGGGTACACTGAAGCTTTCTTT.

This clone was detected only once. This chain connects TRBV18 to TRBJ1-6, with D unclear. V dropped 4 bases and J dropped 5 bases, with 6 bases sitting between them. Germline V gene lookup returns CDR1 KGHSH and CDR2 LQKENI. This CDR3 spans 13 amino acids. The CDR3 nucleotides are TGTGCCAGCTCACTCGACAATAATTCACCCCTCCACTTT. Amino acids: CASSLDNNSPLHF.

This chain joins TRBV19 and TRBJ2-7; no clear D. V was shortened by 3 bases and J by 4 bases, with 10 bases between the two germline ends. The CDR3 consists of 13 residues. Germline CDR1 reads LNHDA; CDR2 reads SQIVND (reference sequence). In DNA form, the CDR3 reads TGTGCCAGTAGTATTTCCCAGTCGTACGAGCAGTACTTC. Protein: CASSISQSYEQYF. The full variable domain, with the rest looked up from reference TRBV19 and TRBJ2-7, is DGGITQSPKYLFRKEGQNVTLSCEQNLNHDAMYWYRQDPGQGLRLIYYSQIVNDFQKGDIAEGYSVSREKKESFPLTVTSAQKNPTAFYLCASSISQSYEQYFGPGTRLTVT.

The V gene is TRBV6-1, the J gene TRBJ1-5, with D maybe TRBD1 (5 bases). Germline V gives CDR1 MNHNS, CDR2 SASEGT. V lost 2 bases, J lost 2 bases, and 10 bases lay in between. The CDR3 has 15 amino acids. The chain's CDR3 is CASSESQGGNQPQHF. The CDR3 DNA is TGTGCCAGCAGTGAATCCCAGGGCGGCAATCAGCCCCAGCATTTT.

The rearrangement joins TRBV29-1 to TRBJ2-1; 10 positions match TRBD2. The CDR3 extends over 15 amino acids. Germline CDR1 SQVTM, CDR2 ANQGSEA. With V trimmed by 7 bases and J by 6 bases, 12 bases remained unmatched. The CDR3 region has the DNA TGCAGCGCTCAAAGGGGGAGCGGGAGGGGCAATGAGCAGTTCTTC. Its protein product is CSAQRGSGRGNEQFF.

V and J are TRBV7-2 and TRBJ1-2; D may be TRBD1 (6 bases). The germline V gene encodes CDR1 SGHTA and CDR2 FQGNSA. The CDR3 extends over 16 amino acids. Trimming pared 5 bases from V and 2 bases from J, leaving 18 bases between. The CDR3 coding sequence is TGTGCCAGCAGCATAGATGTGGGGGGGCTAAACTATGGCTACACCTTC. It encodes CASSIDVGGLNYGYTF.

The chain uses TRBV11-2 and TRBJ2-7; possible D gene TRBD2, 6 bases. Germline CDR1 SGHAT, CDR2 FQNNGV. CDR3 length: 13 residues. V lost 6 bases to trimming and J lost 6 bases, with 15 bases between them. This chain's CDR3 is CASSSGGRGEQYF. The CDR3 nucleotides are TGTGCCAGCAGTTCCGGGGGTCGGGGCGAGCAGTACTTC.

V usage is TRBV21-1 and J usage is TRBJ2-1; the table's D gene call, TRBD2, was not cross checked with the DNA. TRBV21-1 is listed as a pseudogene. The CDR3 covers 15 residues. CDR3 residues: CASSKLFSIYNEQFF. CDR3 coding DNA: TGTGCCAGCAGCAAACTTTTTAGTATCTACAATGAGCAGTTCTTC.

This chain links TRBV27 with TRBJ2-7, with TRBD2 matching over 14 bases. J was trimmed by 5 bases and V by 3 bases; bases with no gene match: 0. Germline V CDR1 and CDR2: MNHEY, SMNVEV (reference sequence). There are 14 residues in the CDR3. The CDR3 here is CASSLGLAGDEQYF. CDR3 nucleotide sequence: TGTGCCAGCAGTTTGGGACTAGCGGGAGACGAGCAGTACTTC.

The rearrangement uses TRBV28 and TRBJ2-1, with TRBD2 matching over 14 bases. V was pared by 5 bases and J by 3 bases, with 3 bases of the junction left unmatched. Germline V gene sequence: CDR1 MDHEN, CDR2 SYDVKM. The CDR3 spans 16 residues. In DNA, the CDR3 is TGTGCCAGCAGTCCAGGACTAGCGGGAGGCTACAATGAGCAGTTCTTC. It codes for CASSPGLAGGYNEQFF.